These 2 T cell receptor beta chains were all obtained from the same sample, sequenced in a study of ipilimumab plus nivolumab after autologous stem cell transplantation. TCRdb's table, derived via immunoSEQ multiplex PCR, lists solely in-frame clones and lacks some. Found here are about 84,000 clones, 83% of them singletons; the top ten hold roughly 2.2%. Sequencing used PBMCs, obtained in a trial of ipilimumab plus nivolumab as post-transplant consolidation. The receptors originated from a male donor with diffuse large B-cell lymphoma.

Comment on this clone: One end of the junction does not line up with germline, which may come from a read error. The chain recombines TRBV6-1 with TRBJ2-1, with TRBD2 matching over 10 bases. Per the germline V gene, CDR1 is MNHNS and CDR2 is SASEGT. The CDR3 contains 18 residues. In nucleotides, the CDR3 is TGTGCCAGCAGTCAAGCGGGGGGGCCCCTCTCCTCCTACAATGAGCAGTTCTTC. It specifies CASSQAGGPLSSYNEQFF.

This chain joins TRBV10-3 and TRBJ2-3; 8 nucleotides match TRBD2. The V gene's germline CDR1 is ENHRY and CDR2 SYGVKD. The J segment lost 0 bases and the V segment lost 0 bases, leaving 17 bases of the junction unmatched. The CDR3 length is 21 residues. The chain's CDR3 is CAISESAASGLLNPSTDTQYF. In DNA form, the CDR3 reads TGTGCCATCAGTGAGTCGGCGGCTAGCGGGTTACTGAACCCTAGCACAGATACGCAGTATTTT.